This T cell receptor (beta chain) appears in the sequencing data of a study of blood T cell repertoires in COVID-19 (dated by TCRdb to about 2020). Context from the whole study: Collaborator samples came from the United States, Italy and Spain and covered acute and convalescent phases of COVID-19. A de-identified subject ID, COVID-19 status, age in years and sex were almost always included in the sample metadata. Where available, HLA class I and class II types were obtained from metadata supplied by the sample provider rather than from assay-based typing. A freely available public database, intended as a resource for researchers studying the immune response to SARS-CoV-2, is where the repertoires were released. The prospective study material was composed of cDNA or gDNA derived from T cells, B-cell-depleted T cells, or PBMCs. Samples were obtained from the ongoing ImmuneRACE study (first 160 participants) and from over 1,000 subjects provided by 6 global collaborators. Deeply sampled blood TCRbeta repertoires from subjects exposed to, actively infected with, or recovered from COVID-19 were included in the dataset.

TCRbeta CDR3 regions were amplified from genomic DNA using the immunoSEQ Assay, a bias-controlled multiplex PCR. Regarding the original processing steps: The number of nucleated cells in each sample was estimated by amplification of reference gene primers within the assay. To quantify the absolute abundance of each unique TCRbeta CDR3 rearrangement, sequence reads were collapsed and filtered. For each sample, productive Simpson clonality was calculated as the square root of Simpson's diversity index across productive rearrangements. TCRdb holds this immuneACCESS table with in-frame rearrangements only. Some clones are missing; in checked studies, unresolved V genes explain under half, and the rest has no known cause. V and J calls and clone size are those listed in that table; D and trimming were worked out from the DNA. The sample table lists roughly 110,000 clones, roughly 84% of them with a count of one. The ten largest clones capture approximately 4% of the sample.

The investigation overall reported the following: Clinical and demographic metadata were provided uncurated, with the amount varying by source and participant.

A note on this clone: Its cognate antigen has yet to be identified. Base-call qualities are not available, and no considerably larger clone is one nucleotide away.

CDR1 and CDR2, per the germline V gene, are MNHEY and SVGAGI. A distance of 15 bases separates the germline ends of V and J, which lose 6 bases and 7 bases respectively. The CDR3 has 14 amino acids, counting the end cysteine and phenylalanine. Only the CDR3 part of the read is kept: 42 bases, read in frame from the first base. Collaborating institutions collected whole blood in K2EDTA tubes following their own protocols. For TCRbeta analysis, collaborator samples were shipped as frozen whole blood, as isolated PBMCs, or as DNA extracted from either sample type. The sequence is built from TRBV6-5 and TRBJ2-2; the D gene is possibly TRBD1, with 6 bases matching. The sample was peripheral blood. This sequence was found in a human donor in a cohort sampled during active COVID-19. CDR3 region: CASRQQGIFGELFF. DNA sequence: TGTGCCAGCAGACAACAGGGAATTTTCGGGGAGCTGTTTTTT.